This entry concerns a single T cell receptor beta chain. Its antigen is as yet unknown. This sample is part of a study of tumor-infiltrating lymphocytes in localized non-small cell lung cancer. Study-wide context: Several tumor histologies, both smoking statuses, and some post-neoadjuvant chemotherapy samples were included.

Points from the study as a whole: IM1 and IM2 tumors showed no difference in T-cell fraction. Different pieces of the same tissue were used for each assay. Higher tumor T cell infiltration than in uninvolved lung was supported by TCRbeta sequencing.

Assay used: immunoSEQ multiplex PCR; TCRdb lists only in-frame clones, some missing. The sample lists some 11,000 clones, about 76% occurring once. Between the trimmed V and J ends, which lost 1 base and 5 bases, there was a span of 17 bases. The germline gives CDR1 SGHTA, CDR2 FQGNSA. The CDR3 consists of 16 residues. The chain recombines TRBV7-2 with TRBJ1-2; tentatively, D is TRBD1 (5 bases). This TCR derives from a human donor with non-small cell lung cancer. Sequences were obtained from uninvolved lung tissue not adjacent to the tumor. For the CDR3, the DNA is TGTGCCAGCAGCTTAGGGGGGATGGCGGCTCAATATGGCTACACCTTC. As protein: CASSLGGMAAQYGYTF.